The clone carrying this TCR beta chain was recorded many times. Its antigen is not known. Germline CDR1 SGHAT, CDR2 FQNNGV. Trimming pared 2 bases from V and 2 bases from J, leaving 5 bases between. The CDR3 spans 13 residues. The time point here: patch test 1, 2 weeks after DPC sensitization. Noted treatment: therapeutic diphenylcyclopropenone sensitization with weekly scalp DPC. Blood draws preceded each patch test application. Sample donors consisted of patients with alopecia, aged 18 to 70 years, who were suitable for DPC. Per the study methods: Counting gave a median of roughly 97,000 TCRs per sample, with values ranging from about 23,224 to 750,000. TCRdb recomputed calls from the RACE reads with MiXCR, one row per CDR3 protein. None of the V and J calls come from the authors' own analysis; TCRdb made them. The repertoire holds under 450,000 distinct CDR3 sequences, approximately 5% seen once, with 2% to 2.5% in the top ten.

This sample is drawn from a study of human T cells and chemical hapten exposure. Study results and caveats: With patch test score, the counts of PT1 expanded TCRs showed a positive correlation.

The receptor's source is a woman aged 50 to 60 with alopecia areata. Some clones in this sample may be carry-over from other donors' samples. The sequences come from whole blood, collected in connection with sensitization to the hapten diphenylcyclopropenone (DPC). The gene calls are TRBV11-2 and TRBJ2-3; D not resolved. CDR3 protein: CASSLSNTDTQYF. Written as DNA, the CDR3 is TGTGCCAGCAGCTTATCCAACACAGATACGCAGTATTTT.